What follows are 9 T cell receptor beta chains derived from one specimen sequenced in a study of OX40 agonist ivuxolimab in advanced cancers. Method: immunoSEQ multiplex PCR; TCRdb's copy keeps in-frame clones and lacks some. Of 25,000 to 35,000 clones listed, 65% to 90% are singletons. This material consisted of CD4+ or CD8+ T cells sorted from blood, taken in a trial of the OX40 agonist ivuxolimab. The receptors derive from an adult with an advanced solid tumor such as melanoma, head and neck, liver or kidney cancer.

J is TRBJ1-5 and V is TRBV6-9, with D possibly matching TRBD1 (6 bases). V lost 7 bases to trimming and J lost 1 base, with 23 bases between them. The CDR3 contains 18 residues. Germline lookup yields CDR1 MNHGY and CDR2 SVAAGI. The CDR3: CASKKGQTIYLSNQPQHF. The CDR3, as DNA: TGTGCCAGCAAGAAAGGACAGACCATCTACCTGAGCAATCAGCCCCAGCATTTT.

The chain has TRBV11-2 and TRBJ1-5; D gene ambiguous. CDR1 is SGHAT and CDR2 is FQNNGV in the germline V gene. The germline V and J ends were trimmed by 0 bases and 7 bases, with 10 bases remaining between them. This CDR3 spans 14 amino acids. The chain's CDR3 is CASSLEPGQQPQHF. Here the CDR3 DNA reads TGTGCCAGCAGCTTAGAGCCGGGTCAGCAGCCCCAGCATTTT.

The J gene is TRBJ2-7, the V gene TRBV7-9, with D unclear. The CDR3 spans 13 residues. CDR1 is SEHNR, CDR2 FQNEAQ, per germline (reference sequence). V gave up 0 bases and J gave up 0 bases, with 3 bases separating them. The CDR3 bases are TGTGCCAGCAGCTTAGCGGACTCCTACGAGCAGTACTTC. Translation: CASSLADSYEQYF.

V usage is TRBV21-1 and J usage is TRBJ1-1. TRBV21-1 is given as a pseudogene. The CDR3 covers 14 residues. The CDR3 loop is CASSRPIARTEAFF. The CDR3 DNA is TGTGCCAGCAGTCGGCCCATAGCTCGCACTGAAGCTTTCTTT.

The chain employs TRBV7-8 and TRBJ2-2, with 9 bases matching TRBD2. The CDR3 extends over 15 amino acids. The germline gives CDR1 SGHVS, CDR2 FQNEAQ. V lost 5 bases to trimming and J lost 5 bases; unmatched junction nucleotides: 6. CDR3 loop: CASSPRSGRTGELFF. For the CDR3, the DNA is TGTGCCAGCAGCCCCCGGAGCGGGAGGACCGGGGAGCTGTTTTTT.

This CDR3 is CASSADLVQGGDTQYF. The CDR3 DNA reads TGTGCCAGCAGTGCTGATTTGGTACAGGGTGGTGATACGCAGTATTTT. The chain has TRBV2 and TRBJ2-3; D perhaps matches TRBD1 (6 bases). Trimming shortened V by 4 bases and J by 6 bases, and 20 bases separated the two germline ends. Germline CDR1 reads SNHLY; CDR2 reads FYNNEI. The CDR3 runs 16 residues.

The chain combines TRBV9 with TRBJ2-1; D remains unclear. Trimming removed 3 bases at V and 5 bases at J, with 12 bases between. Germline V gene lookup returns CDR1 SGDLS and CDR2 YYNGEE. This CDR3 spans 14 amino acids. This chain's CDR3 is CASSDPVQNNEQFF. In DNA, the CDR3 is TGTGCCAGCAGCGACCCTGTCCAGAACAATGAGCAGTTCTTC. Full variable domain (missing parts from reference TRBV9 and TRBJ2-1): DSGVTQTPKHLITATGQRVTLRCSPRSGDLSVYWYQQSLDQGLQFLIQYYNGEERAKGNILERFSAQQFPDLHSELNLSSLELGDSALYFCASSDPVQNNEQFFGPGTRLTVL.

DNA for the CDR3: TGTGCCTTCGGGACTCGCCTGAGCTCCTACAATGAGCAGTTCTTC. Translated: CAFGTRLSSYNEQFF. The rearrangement joins TRBV10-3 to TRBJ2-1, with TRBD2 as a possible D gene (6 bases). Germline-derived CDR1 and CDR2 are ENHRY and SYGVKD. This CDR3 has 15 amino acids. V was shortened by 11 bases and J by 0 bases, with 17 bases between the two germline ends.

This clone turned up a few times. The genes are TRBV6-5 and TRBJ1-5; D unresolved. The CDR3 has 15 residues. Between the trimmed V and J ends, which lost 2 bases and 2 bases, there was a span of 10 bases. Germline assignment: CDR1 MNHEY and CDR2 SVGAGI. CDR3 bases: TGTGCCAGCAGTTACAATTCCGGGGGCAATCAGCCCCAGCATTTT. Translation gives CASSYNSGGNQPQHF.